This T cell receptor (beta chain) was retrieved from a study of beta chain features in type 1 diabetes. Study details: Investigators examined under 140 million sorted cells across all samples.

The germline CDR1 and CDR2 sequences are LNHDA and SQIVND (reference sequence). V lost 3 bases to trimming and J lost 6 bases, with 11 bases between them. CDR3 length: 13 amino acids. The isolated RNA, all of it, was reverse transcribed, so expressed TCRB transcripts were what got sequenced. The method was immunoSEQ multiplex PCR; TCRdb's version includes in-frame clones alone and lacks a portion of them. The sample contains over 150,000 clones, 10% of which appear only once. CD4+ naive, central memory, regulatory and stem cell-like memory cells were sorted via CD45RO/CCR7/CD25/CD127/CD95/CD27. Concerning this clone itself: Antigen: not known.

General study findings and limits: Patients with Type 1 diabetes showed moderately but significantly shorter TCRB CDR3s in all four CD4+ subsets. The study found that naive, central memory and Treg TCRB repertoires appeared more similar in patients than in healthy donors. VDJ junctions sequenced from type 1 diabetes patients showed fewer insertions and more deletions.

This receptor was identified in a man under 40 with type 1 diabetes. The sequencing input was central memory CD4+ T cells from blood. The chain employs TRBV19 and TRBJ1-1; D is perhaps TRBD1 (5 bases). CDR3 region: CASSMGRVAEAFF. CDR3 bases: TGTGCCAGTAGTATGGGCAGGGTCGCTGAAGCTTTCTTT.